A single sample gave rise to the 16 T cell receptor beta chains below, sequenced in a study of blood T cell repertoires in COVID-19. Clones were read by immunoSEQ multiplex PCR, and TCRdb kept only the in-frame ones, dropping some. The repertoire holds 100,000 to 150,000 clones, with nearly 90% as singletons. Sequencing was done on a sample of peripheral blood. The receptor set was obtained from a woman of 80 years or more with acute or convalescent COVID-19.

In this sample, this clone turned up once. The DNA for the CDR3 is TGCGCCAGCAGCCAAGACCCCTTAGCGGGGGGTGGGTCAGATACGCAGTATTTT. Translating it yields CASSQDPLAGGGSDTQYF. The rearrangement links TRBV4-3 to TRBJ2-3; 10 bases are shared with TRBD2. V lost 0 bases and J lost 4; bases outside the gene matches: 10. Germline V lookup: CDR1 LGHNA, CDR2 YSLEER. CDR3 length: 18 amino acids.

This clone was observed a single time. The chain employs TRBV2 and TRBJ2-1, with TRBD2 identical over 12 bases. Germline CDR1 SNHLY, CDR2 FYNNEI. The V gene end was trimmed by 2 bases and the J gene end by 2 bases; junction bases not matched to a gene: 10. The CDR3 runs to 19 residues. The CDR3 spells CASSESRLAGVGTYNEQFF. CDR3 in DNA: TGTGCCAGCAGTGAAAGTAGACTAGCGGGAGTGGGGACCTACAATGAGCAGTTCTTC.

The chain is built from TRBV6-5 and TRBJ2-1, with D possibly matching TRBD2 (7 bases). The CDR3 sequence is 15 residues long. Between the trimmed V and J ends, which lost 8 bases and 7 bases, there was a span of 21 bases. Germline V CDR1 and CDR2: MNHEY, SVGAGI. The CDR3 sequence: CASLPPGGVGNEQFF. The CDR3 bases are TGTGCCAGCCTGCCCCCGGGGGGCGTTGGAAATGAGCAGTTCTTC.

The J gene is TRBJ1-2, the V gene TRBV10-3; no definite D call. The germline V gene has CDR1 ENHRY and CDR2 SYGVKD. This CDR3 contains 14 residues. V was shortened by 0 bases and J by 4 bases, with 9 bases between the two germline ends. The CDR3 nucleotides are TGTGCCATCAGTGAGTCGATTGGCATCTATGGCTACACCTTC. This encodes CAISESIGIYGYTF.

CDR3 residues: CASSYEMTGGNTIYF. CDR3 coding DNA: TGTGCCAGCAGTTACGAGATGACAGGAGGAAACACCATATATTTT. The chain links TRBV6-5 to TRBJ1-3, with D perhaps matching TRBD1 (6 bases). Germline loops: CDR1 MNHEY, CDR2 SVGAGI. This CDR3 is 15 amino acids long. V lost 2 bases and J 4 bases, leaving 12 bases between the germline ends.

This chain links TRBV6-2 or TRBV6-3 with TRBJ1-2, with D perhaps TRBD1 (5 bases). V lost 6 bases to trimming and J lost 1 base, with 9 bases between them. This CDR3 has 13 amino acids. CDR1 is MNHEY, CDR2 SVGEGT, per germline. Here the CDR3 reads CASSQDSNYGYTF. DNA of the CDR3: TGTGCCAGCAGCCAAGACAGTAACTATGGCTACACCTTC.

V gene TRBV7-2 combines with J gene TRBJ1-4; the D gene is possibly TRBD1 (5 bases). The CDR3 totals 15 residues. The germline CDR1 and CDR2 sequences are SGHTA and FQGNSA. V lost 6 bases to trimming and J lost 6 bases, with 17 bases between them. The CDR3 protein is CASRLRGKGDEKLFF. The CDR3 nucleotides read TGTGCCAGCAGATTACGGGGGAAAGGGGATGAAAAACTGTTTTTT.

This clone has just one count. This chain connects TRBV19 to TRBJ1-3, with D possibly matching TRBD1 (6 bases). The V and J ends lost 5 bases and 2 bases respectively, with 16 bases between them. Germline V CDR1 and CDR2: LNHDA, SQIVND (reference sequence). The CDR3 extends over 16 amino acids. This chain's CDR3 is CASSFSPQGTGNTIYF. The CDR3 bases are TGTGCCAGTAGTTTTTCCCCACAGGGCACTGGAAACACCATATATTTT.

The CDR3 spells CASSFTPRLMQGPSEYNGYTF. The CDR3 DNA reads as TGTGCCAGCAGTTTCACACCCCGATTAATGCAGGGGCCCAGTGAATATAATGGCTACACCTTC. V usage is TRBV27 and J usage is TRBJ1-2, with D perhaps TRBD1 (6 bases). Trimming shortened V by 3 bases and J by 6 bases, and 35 bases separated the two germline ends. The CDR3 is 21 amino acids. Germline CDR1 is MNHEY and CDR2 is SMNVEV (reference sequence).

The rearrangement uses TRBV2 and TRBJ1-3; TRBD1 might be the D (5 bases). The CDR3 consists of 15 residues. CDR1 and CDR2 from the germline V gene are SNHLY and FYNNEI. V was shortened by 4 bases and J by 0 bases, with 10 bases between the two germline ends. In nucleotides, the CDR3 is TGTGCCAGCAGTGCGATGGACAACTCTGGAAACACCATATATTTT. Amino acid sequence: CASSAMDNSGNTIYF.

V and J are TRBV19 and TRBJ1-5; D is undetermined. The CDR3 loop spans 15 amino acids. V shed 6 bases and J shed 1 base, with 13 bases lying between them. Germline CDR1 reads LNHDA; CDR2 reads SQIVND (reference sequence). The CDR3 reads CASRSGRMSNQPQHF. CDR3 DNA: TGTGCCAGTAGATCGGGGAGGATGAGCAATCAGCCCCAGCATTTT.

This clone occurred a few times. Germline and junction disagree at one end, which may indicate a read error. The V call is TRBV7-7, the J call TRBJ2-2; D perhaps matches TRBD2 (6 bases). Germline values: CDR1 SSHAT, CDR2 FNYEAQ (reference sequence). The CDR3 contains 16 residues. CDR3 protein: CASSLGRLVEAGELFF. The DNA of the CDR3 is TGTGCTAGCAGCTTGGGTCGACTAGTAGAGGCCGGGGAGCTGTTTTTT.

The chain uses TRBV5-1 and TRBJ1-2; 7 nucleotides match TRBD1. The CDR3 covers 13 residues. Germline CDR1 and CDR2: SGHRS and YFSETQ. V shed 3 bases, J shed 7 bases, and the junction held 6 bases outside the gene matches. DNA for the CDR3: TGCGCCAGCAGCTATTTTGACAGGGCTGGCTACACCTTC. This encodes CASSYFDRAGYTF.

This clone was counted once. The chain is built from TRBV19 and TRBJ1-4; 9 bases align to TRBD1. V shed 8 bases and J 8 bases; nucleotides not matched to a gene: 12. Germline loops: CDR1 LNHDA, CDR2 SQIVND (reference sequence). The CDR3 extends over 15 amino acids. The CDR3 protein is CASPPGGQGNEKLFF. The CDR3 DNA reads as TGTGCCAGTCCCCCAGGGGGACAGGGTAACGAAAAACTGTTTTTT. Complete variable domain (other parts from reference TRBV19 and TRBJ1-4): DGGITQSPKYLFRKEGQNVTLSCEQNLNHDAMYWYRQDPGQGLRLIYYSQIVNDFQKGDIAEGYSVSREKKESFPLTVTSAQKNPTAFYLCASPPGGQGNEKLFFGSGTQLSVL.

J is TRBJ2-1 and V is TRBV7-6; 12 nucleotides match TRBD2. V gave up 5 bases and J gave up 7 bases; unmatched junction bases: 3. The CDR3 contains 14 residues. CDR1 is SGHVS, CDR2 FNYEAQ, per germline. The CDR3 DNA reads as TGTGCCAGCAGCCGACTAGCGGGGGTGAATGAGCAGTTCTTC. As protein: CASSRLAGVNEQFF.

In its sample, this clone was seen once. The chain carries TRBV5-4 and TRBJ1-2, with TRBD1 matching 8 bases. This CDR3 has 16 amino acids. Per germline, CDR1 SGHNT and CDR2 YYREEE (reference sequence). V was clipped by 4 bases and J by 0 bases; unmatched bases: 8. The chain's CDR3 is CASSGGQGWSNYGYTF. CDR3 nucleotides: TGTGCCAGCAGCGGAGGACAGGGATGGTCTAACTATGGCTACACCTTC.